This T cell receptor (beta chain) was documented in a study of blood T cells in healthy people across ages. Next came a second PCR, run for about 6 to 12 cycles, which used a sample-barcoded 5' primer along with a J-beta primer mix. Every cDNA was tagged by a template-switch adaptor with 12 random nucleotides. TCRdb redid the calling of the 5' RACE reads with MiXCR, one entry per CDR3 protein. The sample includes 700,000 to 1,000,000 distinct CDR3 sequences, 40% to 50% seen only once; the top ten take roughly 19%. Looked up from germline, CDR1 is SGHTA and CDR2 is FQGNSA. The V end was cut by 1 base, the J end by 1 base, with 10 bases between. The CDR3 is 15 amino acids. Each donor had around 11 milliliters of peripheral blood drawn. The study isolated at least 7 million PBMCs from each sample. Broader study findings: Per million T cells, the diversity of TCR beta decreased roughly linearly as age advanced.

This clonotype was seen a handful of times. Its specificity is not known. The sequenced sample was blood. The sequence derives from a man aged 60 to 69 in good health. The chain links TRBV7-2 to TRBJ2-5; no firm D call. CDR3 residues: CASSLESLPQETQYF. Here the CDR3 DNA reads TGTGCCAGCAGCTTAGAGAGTCTCCCCCAAGAGACCCAGTACTTC.